This T cell receptor beta chain comes out of a study of shared clonotypes between healthy human individuals (dated by TCRdb to 2018 to 2020). Study-wide context: The cohort comprised two women and a few men aged 18 to 49 years. Per donor, three plates each were used for CD4 naive and CD4 memory, two for CD8 naive, and one for CD8 memory. To estimate repertoire size and how much clonotypes are shared between individuals, the study performed deep sequencing of blood TCR repertoires from about five healthy adults. To increase sequencing depth and limit assay-specific biases, TCR repertoire library preparation and sequencing were carried out by different laboratories using diverse techniques. Each donor's leukapheresis produced roughly between about 0.8 and 8.9 billion PBMCs.

Healthy HIV-negative adults with no recently reported acute infections or vaccinations were included as donors. Every donor was a Caucasian adult living in Nashville, Tennessee, USA. CD4+ T cells were enriched by magnetic negative selection; naive cells were then positively selected on CD45RA, and the negative fraction formed the memory subset. Blood was collected by leukapheresis, and PBMCs were isolated by Ficoll-Histopaque density gradient centrifugation and then cryopreserved in liquid nitrogen vapor phase. Analytical flow cytometry was used to check the purity and quantity of each magnetically sorted T cell population. Each sorted fraction had its genomic DNA isolated and then quantified by UV absorbance on a Nanodrop 2000c. What the study reported, not specific to this receptor: The genetic and exposure-history diversity represented was limited by the small number of donors. Even with the large sequencing depth, rarefaction of the sorted-subset datasets indicated that sequencing was incomplete. Only blood was sampled, and tissue TCR repertoires likely differ from those in blood. Approximately 4.8% of naive CD4, 3.5% of naive CD8, approximately 2% of memory CD4, and about 0.4% of memory CD8 clonotypes were shared across several donors. Higher generation probabilities were observed for clonotypes shared by all four sorted-subset donors than for non-shared clonotypes. Naive subsets generally had larger estimated clonotype richness than memory subsets did. Pairwise subsampling led to the expectation that sequencing depth would affect the degree of clonotype sharing among donors.

The germline V end is reduced by 4 bases and the J end by 6 bases; junction bases left unmatched: 12. The germline V gene specifies ENHRY as CDR1 and SYGVKD as CDR2. The CDR3 numbers 16 residues from cysteine through phenylalanine. Of the read, only the CDR3 DNA is kept; its 48 bases are in frame from base 1. Using the deep immunoSEQ assay, TCR CDR3 regions were amplified from genomic DNA by multiplex PCR. Extracted genomic DNA from each cell subset was spread evenly across all wells of several immunoSEQ 96-well plates, with each plate serving as a replicate. For sorted subsets, approximately 210 ng genomic DNA, equal to 25,000 to 35,000 T cell genomes, was loaded into each replicate PCR. Purified libraries were quantified with a Qubit 3.0 fluorometer, sized on a Bioanalyzer 2100, and re-quantified with the KAPA Library Quantification kit. Every immunoSEQ 96-well plate was sequenced on a dedicated single-read 150-cycle Illumina NextSeq 550 flow cell. In the original analysis: Because only junctional sequences without quality scores were contained in the immunoSEQ output, filtering matching that applied to full-length reads could not be performed. Sequences were annotated with PyIR, a Python wrapper for IgBLAST v1.9, using IMGT germline references to assign V/J genes and CDR3. Reads with weak V/J assignments (E-value above 1e-6), missing CDR3, stop codons, out-of-frame junctions, or ambiguous translated residues were removed. V3J clonotypes were defined as sequences sharing the same inferred V gene, J gene, and CDR3 amino acid sequence. Percentage overlap between repertoires was computed as shared unique clonotypes divided by the size of the smaller repertoire. RTK rarefaction, the Chao1 estimator, and Recon v2.1 estimates of unobserved clonotypes were used to assess repertoire richness. OLGA was used to compute generation probabilities for all TCRbeta clonotypes that the gDNA method yielded from four donors. The source is immuneACCESS, and TCRdb retained only in-frame sequences with V and J called. Part of the clones is not carried over; for the studies checked, unresolved V genes explain less than half of this, and the remainder is unexplained. V and J calls and clone size follow that table, whereas D and trimming were derived from the DNA. A total of 2 million to 3 million clones appear in this sample, under 95% of them only once. Jointly, the top ten make up roughly 0.39% of the sample.

Points on this clone: Its antigen target is currently unknown. Base-call qualities are not available, and no considerably larger clone is one nucleotide away.

Input material: naive CD4+ T cells from PBMCs. Taken with the paper, the label for cell subset or site translates to: CD45RA+ positively selected. The V gene is TRBV10-3 and the J gene is TRBJ2-1, and 7 junction bases match TRBD2. The TCR was taken from a man between 18 and 29 years old in good health. Some clones in this sample may be carry-over from other donors' samples. The sequenced DNA is TGTGCCATCAGTGGGGGGAGGGACTATTCGGCCAATGAGCAGTTCTTC. It translates to CAISGGRDYSANEQFF.